These T cell receptor beta chains were read from a single sample in a study of T cells expressing NK-cell markers. Using the 5' RACE reads, TCRdb records one entry per CDR3 protein without DNA. The listing contains 550,000 or so distinct CDR3 sequences. The sequencing input was blood T cells: a sorted CD56 or NKG2C T cell subset, CD4+ or CD8+ T cells, or bulk PBMC T cells (not recorded which). The receptor source for this set is a man between 18 and 35 years old in good health. Each CDR3 is given with its conserved first and last residue.

16,TRBV2,TRBJ1-4,CASRLGQATTNEKLFF
15,TRBV25-1,TRBJ2-5,CASSVPGGGEETQYF
15,TRBV10-3,TRBJ2-4,CATNSVPLAKNIQYF
12,TRBV7-9,TRBJ2-3,CASSSPTDTQYF
16,TRBV18,TRBJ1-1,CASSPMPPGLGTEAFF
13,TRBV10-3,TRBJ2-1,CAAGRLDFNEQFF
19,TRBV12-3/TRBV12-4,TRBJ2-1,CASSLHTTTRGQGATEQFF
16,TRBV12-3/TRBV12-4,TRBJ1-5,CASSPTVTANNQPQHF
15,TRBV4-3,TRBJ2-1,CASSQDEGSYNEQFF
15,TRBV20-1,TRBJ2-1,CSALRPSGSQGEQFF
16,TRBV6-1,TRBJ1-1,CASRDSRDRVSTEAFF